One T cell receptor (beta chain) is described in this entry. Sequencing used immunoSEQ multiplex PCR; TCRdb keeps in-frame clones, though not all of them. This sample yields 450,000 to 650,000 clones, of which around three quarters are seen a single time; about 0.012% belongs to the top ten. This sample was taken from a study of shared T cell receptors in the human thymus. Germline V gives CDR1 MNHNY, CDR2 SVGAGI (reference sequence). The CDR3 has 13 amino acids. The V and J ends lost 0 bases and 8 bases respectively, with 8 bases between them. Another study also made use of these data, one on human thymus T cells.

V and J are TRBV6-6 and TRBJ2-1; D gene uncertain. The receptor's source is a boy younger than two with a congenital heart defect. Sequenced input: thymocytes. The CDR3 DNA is TGTGCCAGCAGTTACTCGAAGTCGGATGAGCAGTTCTTC. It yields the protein CASSYSKSDEQFF.